This TCR beta chain was sequenced in a study of OX40 agonist ivuxolimab in advanced cancers. Study overall: Prior checkpoint blockade (anti-PD-1, anti-PD-L1 or anti-CTLA-4) was permitted; around 39% had it.

Some clones are missing from TCRdb's copy, which holds only in-frame ones; the method was immunoSEQ multiplex PCR. The sample includes around 84,000 clones, roughly 80% of them seen just once. The V and J ends lost 3 bases and 5 bases respectively, with 9 bases between them. Germline V gene sequence: CDR1 SGHDT, CDR2 YYEEEE. The CDR3 is 13 amino acids. The chain joins TRBV5-6 to TRBJ1-5; unclear D gene. The material was CD4+ or CD8+ T cells sorted from blood, obtained in a trial of the OX40 agonist ivuxolimab. This sequence was found in an adult with an advanced solid tumor such as melanoma, head and neck, liver or kidney cancer. Written as DNA, the CDR3 is TGTGCCAGCAGCTCTCATCGAGATCAGCCCCAGCATTTT. Protein sequence: CASSSHRDQPQHF.